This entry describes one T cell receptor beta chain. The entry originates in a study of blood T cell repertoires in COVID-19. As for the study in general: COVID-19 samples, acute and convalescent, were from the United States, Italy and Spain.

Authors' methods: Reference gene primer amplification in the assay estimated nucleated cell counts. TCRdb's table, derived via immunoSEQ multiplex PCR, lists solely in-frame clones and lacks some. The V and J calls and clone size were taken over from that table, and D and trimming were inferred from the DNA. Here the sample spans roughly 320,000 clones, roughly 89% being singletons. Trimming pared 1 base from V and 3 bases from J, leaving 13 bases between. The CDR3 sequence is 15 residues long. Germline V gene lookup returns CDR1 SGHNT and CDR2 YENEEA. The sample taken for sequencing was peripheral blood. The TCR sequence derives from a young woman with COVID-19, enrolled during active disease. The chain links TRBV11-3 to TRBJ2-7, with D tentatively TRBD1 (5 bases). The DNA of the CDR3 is TGTGCCAGCAGCTTAGGGCAGGGTCCCTTCTACGAGCAGTACTTC. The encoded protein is CASSLGQGPFYEQYF.